A selection of T cell receptor beta chains follows, all from one sample in a study of vaccination effects on CD4 cells after COVID-19. For these receptors, no antigen is known. TCRdb's copy holds only in-frame clones and misses some; the assay was immunoSEQ multiplex PCR. The sample lists tens of thousands of clones, around three fifths occurring once. Sample: CD4+ T cells from PBMCs cultured with SARS-CoV-2 spike peptides, taken after COVID-19 vaccination. The receptors come from a human donor who received a COVID-19 vaccine. The CDR3 runs from the conserved cysteine through the conserved F or W. The order of the fields is V gene, J gene, clone size, CDR3 length, D gene, CDR3 protein, CDR3 DNA. D genes are given only for firm matches. Clone size is not always given. Where it is, it says once, few, many or a class for expanded clones.

v_call: TRBV7-9
j_call: TRBJ2-7
clone_size: .
cdr3_length: 14
d_call: TRBD2
cdr3_aa: CASSLSLAGDEQYF
cdr3_nt: TGTGCCAGCAGCTTATCCCTAGCGGGCGACGAGCAGTACTTC

v_call: TRBV5-1
j_call: TRBJ2-1
clone_size: few
cdr3_length: 15
d_call: .
cdr3_aa: CASSTTEYAGKEQFF
cdr3_nt: TGCGCCAGCAGCACGACAGAGTACGCAGGAAAGGAGCAGTTCTTC

v_call: TRBV18
j_call: TRBJ1-5
clone_size: .
cdr3_length: 16
d_call: .
cdr3_aa: CASSPQRGDSNQPQHF
cdr3_nt: TGTGCCAGCTCACCCCAAAGGGGGGATAGCAATCAGCCCCAGCATTTT

v_call: TRBV25-1
j_call: TRBJ2-3
clone_size: .
cdr3_length: 17
d_call: TRBD1
cdr3_aa: CASSEYFRTGVPDTQYF
cdr3_nt: TGTGCCAGCAGTGAATATTTCCGGACAGGGGTCCCAGATACGCAGTATTTT

v_call: TRBV10-2
j_call: TRBJ2-3
clone_size: .
cdr3_length: 16
d_call: TRBD1
cdr3_aa: CASRPSTGVGTDTQYF
cdr3_nt: TGCGCCAGCAGACCCTCTACAGGGGTAGGAACAGATACGCAGTATTTT

v_call: TRBV5-1
j_call: TRBJ2-5
clone_size: .
cdr3_length: 14
d_call: .
cdr3_aa: CASRDSFSEETQYF
cdr3_nt: TGCGCCAGCAGAGACTCCTTCTCGGAGGAGACCCAGTACTTC

v_call: TRBV12-3/TRBV12-4
j_call: TRBJ2-7
clone_size: .
cdr3_length: 12
d_call: .
cdr3_aa: CASIGRTGEQYF
cdr3_nt: TGTGCCAGCATCGGGAGGACAGGCGAGCAGTACTTC

v_call: TRBV9
j_call: TRBJ2-7
clone_size: few
cdr3_length: 14
d_call: TRBD2
cdr3_aa: CASSVTRGGGEQYF
cdr3_nt: TGTGCCAGCAGCGTAACCCGGGGGGGAGGGGAGCAGTACTTC

v_call: TRBV5-1
j_call: TRBJ1-1
clone_size: few
cdr3_length: 15
d_call: TRBD1
cdr3_aa: CASSSGTGSGTEAFF
cdr3_nt: TGCGCCAGCAGCTCTGGGACAGGGTCGGGCACTGAAGCTTTCTTT

v_call: TRBV4-1
j_call: TRBJ1-2
clone_size: .
cdr3_length: 15
d_call: .
cdr3_aa: CASSLGGGSNYGYTF
cdr3_nt: TGCGCCAGCAGCCTTGGAGGGGGATCAAACTATGGCTACACCTTC

v_call: TRBV3-1/TRBV3-2
j_call: TRBJ2-3
clone_size: .
cdr3_length: 14
d_call: .
cdr3_aa: CASSQDLGTPTQYF
cdr3_nt: TGTGCCAGCAGCCAAGATCTGGGGACTCCGACGCAGTATTTT

v_call: TRBV5-1
j_call: TRBJ2-1
clone_size: once
cdr3_length: 14
d_call: .
cdr3_aa: CASSGSSSYNEQFF
cdr3_nt: TGCGCCAGCAGCGGGTCGAGCTCCTACAATGAGCAGTTCTTC

v_call: TRBV5-6
j_call: TRBJ1-2
clone_size: few
cdr3_length: 15
d_call: TRBD1
cdr3_aa: CASSFGVQGIYGYTF
cdr3_nt: TGTGCCAGCAGCTTTGGGGTACAGGGGATCTATGGCTACACCTTC

v_call: TRBV18
j_call: TRBJ2-4
clone_size: .
cdr3_length: 15
d_call: TRBD1
cdr3_aa: CASSPVRDSLNIQYF
cdr3_nt: TGTGCCAGCTCACCAGTAAGGGACAGCTTGAACATTCAGTACTTC

v_call: TRBV21-1
j_call: TRBJ2-7
clone_size: .
cdr3_length: 16
d_call: .
cdr3_aa: CASSKVASGGAYEQYF
cdr3_nt: TGTGCCAGCAGCAAAGTCGCTAGCGGGGGGGCCTACGAGCAGTACTTC

v_call: TRBV15
j_call: TRBJ2-3
clone_size: .
cdr3_length: 15
d_call: TRBD1
cdr3_aa: CATSVGTVRTDTQYF
cdr3_nt: TGTGCCACCAGCGTCGGGACAGTTCGCACAGATACGCAGTATTTT

v_call: TRBV7-2
j_call: TRBJ1-5
clone_size: few
cdr3_length: 14
d_call: .
cdr3_aa: CASSVDTSNQPQHF
cdr3_nt: TGTGCCAGCAGCGTGGACACGAGCAATCAGCCCCAGCATTTT

v_call: TRBV7-2
j_call: TRBJ2-2
clone_size: medium-sized
cdr3_length: 16
d_call: TRBD1
cdr3_aa: CASSLGTGGFSGELFF
cdr3_nt: TGTGCCAGCAGCTTAGGGACAGGGGGCTTCTCCGGGGAGCTGTTTTTT

v_call: TRBV24-1
j_call: TRBJ2-2
clone_size: .
cdr3_length: 13
d_call: .
cdr3_aa: CATRDISTGELFF
cdr3_nt: TGTGCCACCCGGGACATTTCCACCGGGGAGCTGTTTTTT

v_call: TRBV9
j_call: TRBJ2-3
clone_size: .
cdr3_length: 13
d_call: .
cdr3_aa: CASSVGRTDTQYF
cdr3_nt: TGTGCCAGCAGCGTAGGGCGCACAGATACGCAGTATTTT

v_call: TRBV3-1/TRBV3-2
j_call: TRBJ1-5
clone_size: once
cdr3_length: 13
d_call: .
cdr3_aa: CASSADSNQPQHF
cdr3_nt: TGTGCCAGCAGCGCCGATAGCAATCAGCCCCAGCATTTT

v_call: TRBV10-3
j_call: TRBJ2-7
clone_size: few
cdr3_length: 13
d_call: .
cdr3_aa: CAIRQGTDYEQYF
cdr3_nt: TGTGCCATCAGACAGGGTACGGACTACGAGCAGTACTTC

v_call: TRBV19
j_call: TRBJ2-1
clone_size: .
cdr3_length: 13
d_call: .
cdr3_aa: CASSIGDYNEQFF
cdr3_nt: TGTGCCAGTAGTATAGGTGACTACAATGAGCAGTTCTTC

v_call: TRBV6-5
j_call: TRBJ1-2
clone_size: .
cdr3_length: 14
d_call: .
cdr3_aa: CASSPGLPGDGYTF
cdr3_nt: TGTGCCAGCAGCCCCGGGCTCCCAGGGGATGGCTACACCTTC

v_call: TRBV13
j_call: TRBJ2-1
clone_size: .
cdr3_length: 15
d_call: TRBD2
cdr3_aa: CASSLGSGRSREQFF
cdr3_nt: TGTGCCAGCAGCTTAGGTAGCGGGAGATCTCGTGAGCAGTTCTTC

v_call: TRBV29-1
j_call: TRBJ2-2
clone_size: .
cdr3_length: 12
d_call: .
cdr3_aa: CSVERWTGELFF
cdr3_nt: TGCAGCGTTGAAAGGTGGACCGGGGAGCTGTTTTTT

v_call: TRBV9
j_call: TRBJ2-1
clone_size: .
cdr3_length: 11
d_call: .
cdr3_aa: CASSVYNEQFF
cdr3_nt: TGTGCCAGCAGCGTTTACAATGAGCAGTTCTTC

v_call: TRBV11-2
j_call: TRBJ2-7
clone_size: .
cdr3_length: 16
d_call: .
cdr3_aa: CASSLDNGALGGEQYF
cdr3_nt: TGTGCCAGCAGCTTAGATAACGGGGCGCTTGGAGGCGAGCAGTACTTC

v_call: TRBV4-1
j_call: TRBJ1-2
clone_size: .
cdr3_length: 14
d_call: .
cdr3_aa: CASSQDPVNYGYTF
cdr3_nt: TGCGCCAGCAGCCAAGATCCCGTTAACTATGGCTACACCTTC

v_call: TRBV5-1
j_call: TRBJ2-1
clone_size: .
cdr3_length: 15
d_call: .
cdr3_aa: CASSLGGYSYNEQFF
cdr3_nt: TGCGCCAGCAGCTTGGGTGGATACTCCTACAATGAGCAGTTCTTC

v_call: TRBV12-3/TRBV12-4
j_call: TRBJ1-4
clone_size: .
cdr3_length: 12
d_call: .
cdr3_aa: CASSFEGEKLFF
cdr3_nt: TGTGCCAGCAGTTTTGAGGGGGAAAAACTGTTTTTT

v_call: TRBV3-1/TRBV3-2
j_call: TRBJ1-5
clone_size: .
cdr3_length: 12
d_call: TRBD1
cdr3_aa: CASGTDNQPQHF
cdr3_nt: TGTGCCAGCGGGACAGATAATCAGCCCCAGCATTTT

v_call: TRBV5-5
j_call: TRBJ1-4
clone_size: .
cdr3_length: 14
d_call: TRBD1
cdr3_aa: CASSLGQGGEKLFF
cdr3_nt: TGTGCCAGCAGCCTGGGACAGGGAGGGGAAAAACTGTTTTTT

v_call: TRBV2
j_call: TRBJ2-5
clone_size: .
cdr3_length: 11
d_call: .
cdr3_aa: CASSPSETQYF
cdr3_nt: TGTGCCAGCAGTCCGTCGGAGACCCAGTACTTC

v_call: TRBV5-1
j_call: TRBJ2-1
clone_size: .
cdr3_length: 19
d_call: TRBD2
cdr3_aa: CASSLEGLAGGYSYNEQFF
cdr3_nt: TGCGCCAGCAGCTTGGAGGGACTAGCGGGAGGATACTCCTACAATGAGCAGTTCTTC

v_call: TRBV20-1
j_call: TRBJ1-5
clone_size: .
cdr3_length: 13
d_call: .
cdr3_aa: CSASSGVNQPQHF
cdr3_nt: TGCAGTGCTAGTTCAGGGGTGAATCAGCCCCAGCATTTT

v_call: TRBV28
j_call: TRBJ2-5
clone_size: .
cdr3_length: 13
d_call: .
cdr3_aa: CASSLQQKETQYF
cdr3_nt: TGTGCCAGCAGTCTCCAACAGAAAGAGACCCAGTACTTC

v_call: TRBV11-3
j_call: TRBJ1-5
clone_size: .
cdr3_length: 17
d_call: .
cdr3_aa: CASSLENTGPSNQPQHF
cdr3_nt: TGTGCCAGCAGCTTAGAAAATACAGGGCCGAGCAATCAGCCCCAGCATTTT

v_call: TRBV6-5
j_call: TRBJ2-5
clone_size: .
cdr3_length: 15
d_call: TRBD2
cdr3_aa: CASSVGLGLEETQYF
cdr3_nt: TGTGCCAGCAGCGTGGGTTTGGGACTAGAAGAGACCCAGTACTTC

v_call: TRBV3-1/TRBV3-2
j_call: TRBJ2-7
clone_size: .
cdr3_length: 14
d_call: .
cdr3_aa: CASSHPGTLYEQYF
cdr3_nt: TGTGCCAGCAGCCACCCCGGGACTCTCTACGAGCAGTACTTC

v_call: TRBV19
j_call: TRBJ2-2
clone_size: .
cdr3_length: 13
d_call: .
cdr3_aa: CASSTRAPRELFF
cdr3_nt: TGTGCCAGTAGTACCAGGGCCCCGCGGGAGCTGTTTTTT

v_call: TRBV11-2
j_call: TRBJ1-2
clone_size: few
cdr3_length: 14
d_call: .
cdr3_aa: CASSLEPDSYGYTF
cdr3_nt: TGTGCCAGCAGCTTAGAGCCCGACAGTTATGGCTACACCTTC

v_call: TRBV18
j_call: TRBJ2-5
clone_size: .
cdr3_length: 12
d_call: .
cdr3_aa: CASSPASETQYF
cdr3_nt: TGTGCCAGCTCACCAGCCTCAGAGACCCAGTACTTC

v_call: TRBV5-1
j_call: TRBJ1-4
clone_size: .
cdr3_length: 13
d_call: .
cdr3_aa: CASSLVANEKLFF
cdr3_nt: TGCGCCAGCAGCTTGGTGGCTAATGAAAAACTGTTTTTT

v_call: TRBV7-9
j_call: TRBJ1-4
clone_size: .
cdr3_length: 14
d_call: .
cdr3_aa: CASSLQATNEKLFF
cdr3_nt: TGTGCCAGCAGCTTACAGGCGACTAATGAAAAACTGTTTTTT

v_call: TRBV9
j_call: TRBJ1-6
clone_size: .
cdr3_length: 13
d_call: .
cdr3_aa: CASSPSSGSPLHF
cdr3_nt: TGTGCCAGCAGCCCGTCATCTGGGTCACCCCTCCACTTT

v_call: TRBV6-5
j_call: TRBJ2-5
clone_size: few
cdr3_length: 14
d_call: .
cdr3_aa: CASRIWTDQETQYF
cdr3_nt: TGTGCCAGCAGAATCTGGACGGATCAAGAGACCCAGTACTTC

v_call: TRBV5-1
j_call: TRBJ2-5
clone_size: few
cdr3_length: 15
d_call: TRBD1
cdr3_aa: CASSSTGGSLETQYF
cdr3_nt: TGCGCCAGCAGCTCGACAGGGGGATCTTTGGAGACCCAGTACTTC

v_call: TRBV9
j_call: TRBJ2-7
clone_size: few
cdr3_length: 15
d_call: TRBD2
cdr3_aa: CASSAATGLDYEQYF
cdr3_nt: TGTGCCAGCAGCGCAGCAACGGGACTAGACTACGAGCAGTACTTC